This TCR beta chain emerged from a study of blood T cells in healthy people across ages (dated by TCRdb to between 2014 and 2016). Looking at the study overall: In model experiments, template switching captured about one uniquely barcoded TCR beta cDNA molecule for every two T cells. The study measured age-related changes in TCR beta repertoire diversity using deep sequencing normalized with unique cDNA molecular identifiers. The donors were split into four age groups: young (average 16 years), middle-aged (nearly 40), aged (roughly 68) and long-lived (roughly 77). To avoid experimental bias, donors of different ages were distributed randomly across sequencing lanes. Two additional independent replicas of 1 million unique cDNA reads from the same blood draw were analyzed for two donors (one aged 18 to 30 and one aged 80 or older). General findings and caveats noted by the study authors: Because donor CMV infection status was unknown, age-related changes in expanded clonotypes were potentially confounded. Bulk unsorted PBMC profiling prevented conclusive comparison of naive and antigen-experienced compartments. Total diversity estimates from one million sequenced T cells were considered lower bounds and underestimates. There was a strong correlation between observed TCR beta diversity and the percentage of naive T cells measured by flow cytometry. Compared with the aged group, the long-lived group had more naive CD4+ T cells, fewer expanded clones and increased TCR diversity, a pattern suggesting age selection. Observed TCR beta diversity per million T cells fell roughly linearly with age, and a significant reduction was already apparent by age around 40.

Receptor amplification or capture employed 5' RACE. Data came from an Illumina HiSeq 2500. A second PCR of roughly 7 to 11 cycles was performed with a sample-barcoded 5' primer and a J-beta primer mix. Each TCR beta cDNA molecule received a unique molecular identifier from a template-switch 5' adaptor carrying 12 random nucleotides. Each sample yielded at least 3 million CDR3-containing paired-end reads. The Mint cDNA synthesis kit, primed by a TRBC-specific oligonucleotide, was used to synthesize first-strand cDNA from all RNA. All cDNA was treated with uracil-DNA glycosylase and then went through a first 18-cycle PCR with the universal primers M1SS and BC2_uni_R. Processing in the source paper ran as follows. Normalization of each sample was performed by random selection of 1 million high-quality reads, each carrying a distinct molecular identifier. Reads sharing molecular identifiers were discarded rather than binned into consensus sequences. MiTCR, with a Q25 quality threshold and the strictest error-elimination algorithm, was used for CDR3 identification, clonotype clustering and error correction. A nonparametric unseen species model using Euler transformation provided a lower-bound estimate of total TCR beta diversity. TCRdb reprocessing: public reads trimmed at Q25 with fastp, clones called with MiXCR, in-frame beta chains kept. Every CDR3 protein is listed once, alongside the most common genes and DNA of its rows. The V and J calls and clone size come from TCRdb's table, not from the authors' own analysis. This sample lists roughly 800,000 distinct CDR3 sequences; roughly 34% were detected once. 10% to 15% of the sample goes to the ten largest clones.

The donors were under 40 Caucasian individuals from Russia, aged roughly 6 to 90 years, who were systemically healthy. Approximately 9.3 milliliters of peripheral blood were collected from each donor into EDTA-treated Vacutainer tubes. PBMCs were isolated by Ficoll-Paque density-gradient centrifugation, with at least 6 million obtained per sample. Trizol reagent was used to extract total RNA from PBMCs, with at least 5.5 micrograms per sample. For every donor, flow cytometry on a PBMC aliquot measured the percentage of naive CD45RAhigh/CD27high T cells. On this clonotype itself: Its cognate antigen has yet to be identified. The junction does not match germline at one end; this may be a read error.

This clonotype was sampled from a man younger than 30 in good health. Sequenced: blood.

At the DNA level, the sequence is TGTGCCCGCAGTTTGCGGGGGGGGCCTACAGATACGCAGTATTTT. The translation is CARSLRGGPTDTQYF. The chain couples TRBV12-3 or TRBV12-4 to TRBJ2-3; 9 bases in the junction line up with TRBD2. Including the terminal cysteine and phenylalanine, the CDR3 comprises 15 residues. CDR3 DNA is the only sequence kept; it has 45 bases, read in frame from the first base.